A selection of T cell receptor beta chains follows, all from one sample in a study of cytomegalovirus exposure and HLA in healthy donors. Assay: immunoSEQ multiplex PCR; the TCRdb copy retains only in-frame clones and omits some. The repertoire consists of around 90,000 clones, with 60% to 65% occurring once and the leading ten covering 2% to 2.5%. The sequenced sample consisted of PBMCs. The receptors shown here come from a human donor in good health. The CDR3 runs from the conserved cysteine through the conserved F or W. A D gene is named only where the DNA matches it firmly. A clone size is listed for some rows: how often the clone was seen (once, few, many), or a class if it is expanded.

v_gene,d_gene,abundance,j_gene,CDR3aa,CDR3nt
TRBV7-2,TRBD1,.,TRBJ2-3,CASSERDRGYDTDTQYF,TGTGCCAGCAGCGAGCGGGACAGGGGTTACGACACAGATACGCAGTATTTT
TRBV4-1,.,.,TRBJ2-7,CASSQGLLKQGGSYEQYF,TGCGCCAGCAGCCAAGGCTTATTGAAGCAGGGGGGCTCCTACGAGCAGTACTTC
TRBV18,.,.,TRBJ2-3,CASSPRVGTDTQYF,TGTGCCAGCTCACCCAGGGTAGGCACAGATACGCAGTATTTT
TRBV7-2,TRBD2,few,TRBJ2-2,CASSLDVGGGKTGELFF,TGTGCCAGCAGCCTAGACGTAGGCGGGGGGAAAACCGGGGAGCTGTTTTTT
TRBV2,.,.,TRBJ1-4,CASRTDRTATNEKLFF,TGTGCCAGCAGAACAGACAGAACTGCAACTAATGAAAAACTGTTTTTT
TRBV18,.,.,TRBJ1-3,CASSPSGSSGNTIYF,TGTGCCAGCTCACCGTCAGGATCCTCTGGAAACACCATATATTTT
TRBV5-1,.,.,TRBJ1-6,CASSFVSNSPLHF,TGCGCCAGCAGCTTCGTCAGTAATTCACCCCTCCACTTT
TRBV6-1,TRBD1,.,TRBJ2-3,CASSEGTGHTDTQYF,TGTGCCAGCAGTGAAGGGACAGGGCACACAGATACGCAGTATTTT
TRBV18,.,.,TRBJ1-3,CASSPWTVSGNTIYF,TGTGCCAGCTCACCGTGGACAGTCTCTGGAAACACCATATATTTT
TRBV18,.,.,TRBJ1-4,CASSAGLREKLFF,TGTGCCAGCTCAGCAGGGTTACGTGAAAAACTGTTTTTT
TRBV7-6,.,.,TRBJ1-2,CASSLTGYGYTF,TGTGCCAGCAGCTTAACAGGCTATGGCTACACCTTC
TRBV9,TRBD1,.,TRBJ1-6,CASSVEGGGGNSPLHF,TGTGCCAGCAGCGTAGAAGGAGGGGGCGGTAATTCACCCCTCCACTTT
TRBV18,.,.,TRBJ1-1,CASSPTGGQAEAFF,TGTGCCAGCTCACCAACGGGGGGTCAAGCTGAAGCTTTCTTT
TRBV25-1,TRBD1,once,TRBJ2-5,CASSANRGRGETQYF,TGTGCCAGCAGTGCCAACAGGGGGCGAGGAGAGACCCAGTACTTC
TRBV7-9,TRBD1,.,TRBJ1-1,CASSLTGANTEAFF,TGTGCCAGCAGCTTGACAGGGGCGAACACTGAAGCTTTCTTT
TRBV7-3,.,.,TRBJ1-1,CASSSTRDTEAFF,TGTGCCAGCAGCTCGACCAGGGATACTGAAGCTTTCTTT
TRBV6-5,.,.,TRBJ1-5,CASMAVYSNQPQHF,TGTGCCAGCATGGCAGTATATAGCAATCAGCCCCAGCATTTT
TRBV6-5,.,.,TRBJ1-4,CASRPGANEKLFF,TGTGCCAGCAGACCAGGGGCCAATGAAAAACTGTTTTTT
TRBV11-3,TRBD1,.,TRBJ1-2,CASSYSPGQPSTF,TGTGCCAGCAGTTACTCACCGGGACAGCCATCCACCTTC
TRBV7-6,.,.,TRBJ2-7,CASSLGQGRGYEQYF,TGTGCCAGCAGCTTAGGACAGGGGAGGGGATACGAGCAGTACTTC
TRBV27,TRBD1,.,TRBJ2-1,CASSTSGTGGSEQFF,TGTGCCAGCAGTACATCCGGGACAGGGGGCTCTGAGCAGTTCTTC
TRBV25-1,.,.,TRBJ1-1,CASSEFYNGGRNTEAFF,TGTGCCAGCAGTGAATTTTACAACGGGGGGAGAAACACTGAAGCTTTCTTT
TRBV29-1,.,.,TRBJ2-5,CSVGPLTETQYF,TGCAGCGTTGGGCCCCTCACAGAGACCCAGTACTTC
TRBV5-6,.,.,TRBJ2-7,CASSLGEYEQYF,TGTGCCAGCAGCTTGGGCGAATACGAGCAGTACTTC
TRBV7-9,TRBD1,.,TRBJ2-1,CASSFGQGFNEQFF,TGTGCCAGCAGCTTCGGACAGGGGTTCAATGAGCAGTTCTTC
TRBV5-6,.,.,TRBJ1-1,CASSSITGFTEAFF,TGTGCCAGCAGCTCCATAACAGGGTTCACTGAAGCTTTCTTT
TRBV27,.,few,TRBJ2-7,CASSDVPSGSGEQYF,TGTGCCAGCAGTGACGTGCCATCTGGCTCGGGCGAGCAGTACTTC
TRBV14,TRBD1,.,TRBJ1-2,CASSRPDRGSYGYTF,TGTGCCAGCAGCCGACCTGACAGGGGGAGCTACGGCTACACCTTC
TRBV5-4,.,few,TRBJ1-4,CASSQTAFDEKLFF,TGTGCCAGCAGCCAGACAGCGTTTGATGAAAAACTGTTTTTT
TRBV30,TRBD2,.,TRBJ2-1,CAWDTGTSGSYNEQFF,TGTGCCTGGGACACCGGGACTAGCGGATCCTACAATGAGCAGTTCTTC
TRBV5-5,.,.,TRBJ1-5,CASSYGGAGYNQPQHF,TGTGCCAGCAGCTATGGCGGGGCCGGTTACAATCAGCCCCAGCATTTT
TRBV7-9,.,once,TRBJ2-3,CASSRGKSTDTQYF,TGTGCCAGCTCGAGGGGGAAGAGCACAGATACGCAGTATTTT
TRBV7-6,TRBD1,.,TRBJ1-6,CASSSTGGHSPLHF,TGTGCCAGCAGCTCTACAGGGGGCCATTCACCCCTCCACTTT
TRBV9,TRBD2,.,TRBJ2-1,CASSTRGYSYNEQFF,TGTGCCAGCAGCACGCGGGGGTACTCCTACAATGAGCAGTTCTTC
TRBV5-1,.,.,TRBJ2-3,CASSSGRGPSTDTQYF,TGCGCCAGCAGCTCGGGTAGGGGCCCTAGCACAGATACGCAGTATTTT
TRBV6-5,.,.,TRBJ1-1,CASSYSRRKNTEAFF,TGTGCCAGCAGTTACTCGAGGCGGAAGAACACTGAAGCTTTCTTT
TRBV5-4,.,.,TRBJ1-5,CASSSGAPGTNQPQHF,TGTGCCAGCAGCTCAGGGGCCCCAGGAACCAATCAGCCCCAGCATTTT
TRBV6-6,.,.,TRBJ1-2,CASNYQSGGGYTF,TGTGCCAGCAACTACCAAAGTGGTGGCGGCTACACCTTC
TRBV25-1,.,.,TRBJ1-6,CASSEYGNSPLHF,TGTGCCAGCAGTGAATACGGGAATTCACCCCTCCACTTT
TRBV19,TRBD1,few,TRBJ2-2,CASSMSGQGVPGELFF,TGTGCCAGTAGTATGTCGGGACAGGGTGTACCCGGGGAGCTGTTTTTT
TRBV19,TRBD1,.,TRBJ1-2,CASNDRAKANYGYTF,TGTGCCAGTAACGACAGGGCGAAAGCTAACTATGGCTACACCTTC
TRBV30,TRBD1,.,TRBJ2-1,CAWSDGTGNNEQFF,TGTGCCTGGAGTGACGGGACAGGGAACAATGAGCAGTTCTTC
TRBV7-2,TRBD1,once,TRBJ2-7,CASRGTGFINEQYF,TGTGCCAGCAGAGGGACAGGGTTTATCAACGAGCAGTACTTC
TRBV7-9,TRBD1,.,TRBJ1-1,CASSHGQGMAFF,TGTGCCAGCAGCCACGGACAGGGGATGGCTTTCTTT
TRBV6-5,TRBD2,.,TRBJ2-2,CASSPGLAGTGELFF,TGTGCCAGCAGCCCTGGACTAGCGGGCACCGGGGAGCTGTTTTTT
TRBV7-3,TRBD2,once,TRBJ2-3,CASSYRDYTDTQYF,TGTGCCAGCAGTTACCGGGACTACACAGATACGCAGTATTTT